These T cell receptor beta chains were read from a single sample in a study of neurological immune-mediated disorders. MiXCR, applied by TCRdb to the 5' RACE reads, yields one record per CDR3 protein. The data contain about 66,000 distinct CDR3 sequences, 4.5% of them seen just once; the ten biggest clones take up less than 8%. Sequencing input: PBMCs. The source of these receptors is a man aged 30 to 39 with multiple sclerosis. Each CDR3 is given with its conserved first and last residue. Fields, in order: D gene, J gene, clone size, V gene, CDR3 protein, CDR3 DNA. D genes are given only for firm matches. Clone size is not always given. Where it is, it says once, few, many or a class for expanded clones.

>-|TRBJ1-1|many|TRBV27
CASSGFTEAFF
TGTGCCAGCAGTGGTTTCACTGAAGCTTTCTTT
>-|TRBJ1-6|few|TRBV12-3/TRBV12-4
CASSPEDYRAGSPLHF
TGTGCCAGCAGTCCTGAGGACTATCGGGCGGGTTCACCCCTCCACTTT
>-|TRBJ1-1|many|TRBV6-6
CASSRGNTEAFF
TGTGCCAGCAGCCGCGGGAACACTGAAGCTTTCTTT
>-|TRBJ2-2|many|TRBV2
CASSERGGHNTGELFF
TGTGCCAGCAGTGAAAGAGGAGGACATAACACCGGGGAGCTGTTTTTT
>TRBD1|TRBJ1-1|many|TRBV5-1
CASSALQGRNTEAFF
TGCGCCAGCAGCGCGTTACAGGGGCGGAACACTGAAGCTTTCTTT
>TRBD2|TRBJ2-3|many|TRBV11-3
CASSFSGEGTDTQYF
TGTGCCAGCAGCTTTAGCGGGGAGGGCACAGATACGCAGTATTTT
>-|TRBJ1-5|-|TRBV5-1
CASSSGPDQPQNF
TGCGCCAGCAGCTCTGGGCCGGATCAGCCCCAGAATTTT
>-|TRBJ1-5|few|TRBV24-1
CATGQGVSNQPQHF
TGTGCCACTGGGCAAGGGGTCAGCAATCAGCCCCAGCATTTT
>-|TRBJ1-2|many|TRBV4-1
CASSQDLEKARSYTF
TGCGCCAGCAGCCAAGATCTGGAGAAGGCAAGATCCTACACCTTC
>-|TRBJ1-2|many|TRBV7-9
CASRTGHYGYTF
TGTGCCAGCCGAACAGGGCACTATGGCTACACCTTC
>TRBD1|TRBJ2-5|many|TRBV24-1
CATSDSLTGTATETQYF
TGTGCCACCAGTGATTCTCTTACCGGGACAGCCACAGAGACCCAGTACTTC
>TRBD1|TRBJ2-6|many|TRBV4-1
CASSQNIPGQSSGANVLTF
TGCGCCAGCAGCCAAAATATACCGGGACAGAGCTCTGGGGCCAACGTCCTGACTTTC
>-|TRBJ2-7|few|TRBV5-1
CASSLGQQTPSFYEQYF
TGCGCCAGCAGCTTGGGACAGCAAACCCCGTCTTTCTACGAGCAGTACTTC
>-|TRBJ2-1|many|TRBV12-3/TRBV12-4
CASSLAFSGGDEQFF
TGTGCCAGCAGTTTAGCATTTTCGGGCGGCGATGAGCAGTTCTTC
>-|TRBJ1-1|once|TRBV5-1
CASRSTGMNTEAFF
TGCGCCAGCCGATCGACAGGTATGAACACTGAAGCTTTCTTT
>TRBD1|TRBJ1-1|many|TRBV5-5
CASSSWTGTNTEAFF
TGTGCCAGCAGCTCGTGGACAGGGACGAACACTGAAGCTTTCTTT
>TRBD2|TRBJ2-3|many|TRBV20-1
CSAKIRTSGSTDTQYF
TGCAGTGCTAAAATCAGGACTAGCGGTAGCACAGATACGCAGTATTTT
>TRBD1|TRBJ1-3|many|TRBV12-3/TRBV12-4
CASSTGVAGNTIYF
TGTGCCAGCAGCACAGGGGTTGCTGGAAACACCATATATTTT
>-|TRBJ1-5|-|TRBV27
CASSSQWCEGVRNQPQNF
TGTGCCAGCAGTTCCCAATGGTGTGAGGGGGTAAGGAATCAGCCCCAGAATTTT
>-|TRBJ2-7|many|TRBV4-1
CASSPGGRGDEQYF
TGCGCCAGCAGCCCAGGCGGCAGGGGCGACGAGCAGTACTTC
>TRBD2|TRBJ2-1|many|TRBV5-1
CASSLFSGGAWDEQFF
TGCGCCAGCAGCTTGTTCAGCGGGGGGGCTTGGGATGAGCAGTTCTTC
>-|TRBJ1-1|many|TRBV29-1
CSVLPGPRATTEAFF
TGCAGCGTACTCCCGGGACCGCGCGCAACGACTGAAGCTTTCTTT
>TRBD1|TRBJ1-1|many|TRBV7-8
CASSLTGVSTEAFF
TGTGCCAGCAGCTTAACAGGGGTTAGCACTGAAGCTTTCTTT
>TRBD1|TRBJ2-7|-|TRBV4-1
CANSRQGNEQYF
TGCGCCAACAGCCGACAGGGAAACGAGCAGTACTTC
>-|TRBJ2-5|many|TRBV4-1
CASSPKAPNTGTPETQYF
TGCGCCAGCAGCCCAAAAGCCCCTAACACCGGGACTCCAGAGACCCAGTACTTC
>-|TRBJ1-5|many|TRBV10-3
CAISETGGADQPQHF
TGTGCCATCAGTGAGACAGGAGGGGCTGATCAGCCCCAGCATTTT
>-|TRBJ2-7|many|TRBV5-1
CASSSANPYEQYF
TGCGCCAGCAGCTCCGCAAACCCCTACGAGCAGTACTTC
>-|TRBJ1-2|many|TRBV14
CASSPDRVSSRSYTF
TGTGCCAGCAGCCCGGACAGAGTATCCTCTCGGAGCTACACCTTC
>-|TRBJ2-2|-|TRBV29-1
CSVVSVLGTGELFF
TGCAGCGTCGTATCAGTTCTGGGCACCGGGGAGCTGTTTTTT
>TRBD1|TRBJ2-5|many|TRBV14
CASSPIRDRGTQYF
TGTGCCAGCAGCCCTATCCGGGACAGGGGGACCCAGTACTTC
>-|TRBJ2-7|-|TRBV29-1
CSAVGGSSYEQYF
TGCAGCGCCGTGGGCGGTTCCTCCTACGAGCAGTACTTC
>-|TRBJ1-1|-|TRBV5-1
CASSLESPNTEAFF
TGCGCCAGCAGCCTTGAGTCACCGAACACTGAAGCTTTCTTT
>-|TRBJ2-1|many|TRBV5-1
CASSLVAGTYNEQFF
TGCGCCAGCAGCTTGGTGGCGGGGACCTACAATGAGCAGTTCTTC
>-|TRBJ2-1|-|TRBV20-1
CSALGPGMENEQFF
TGCAGTGCACTCGGGCCGGGGATGGAAAATGAGCAGTTCTTC
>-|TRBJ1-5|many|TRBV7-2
CASSLVGQQPQHF
TGTGCCAGCAGCTTAGTAGGGCAGCAGCCCCAGCATTTT
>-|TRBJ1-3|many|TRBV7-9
CASGGTPKTGNTIYF
TGTGCCAGCGGAGGGACTCCCAAGACGGGAAACACCATATATTTT
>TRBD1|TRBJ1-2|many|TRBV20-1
CSARDRAGGAYGYTF
TGCAGTGCTAGAGATCGGGCAGGGGGTGCCTATGGCTACACCTTC
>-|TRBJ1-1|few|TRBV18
CASSPERVAEAFF
TGTGCCAGCTCACCAGAGAGGGTCGCTGAAGCTTTCTTT
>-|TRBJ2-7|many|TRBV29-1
CSVEVRYEQYF
TGCAGCGTTGAGGTCCGCTACGAGCAGTACTTC
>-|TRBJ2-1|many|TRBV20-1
CSASMGYNEQFF
TGCAGTGCTAGCATGGGCTACAATGAGCAGTTCTTC
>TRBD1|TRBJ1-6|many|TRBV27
CASSSRQGDYNSPLHF
TGTGCCAGCAGTTCAAGACAGGGGGACTATAATTCACCCCTCCACTTT
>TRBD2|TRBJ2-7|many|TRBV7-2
CASSLGGGMDSYEQYF
TGTGCCAGCAGCTTAGGGGGGGGTATGGACTCCTACGAGCAGTACTTC
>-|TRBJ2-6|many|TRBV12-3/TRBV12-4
CASRYGANVLTF
TGTGCCAGCCGCTATGGGGCCAACGTCCTGACTTTC
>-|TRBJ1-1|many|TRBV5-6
CASSRQREAFF
TGTGCCAGCAGCCGACAGCGCGAAGCTTTCTTT
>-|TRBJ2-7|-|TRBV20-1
CSARDQRGEEQYF
TGCAGTGCTAGAGACCAGAGGGGAGAAGAGCAGTACTTC
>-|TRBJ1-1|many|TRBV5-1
CASSDTVNTEAFF
TGCGCCAGCTCCGACACGGTGAACACTGAAGCTTTCTTT